The 18 T cell receptor beta chains given below trace back to one sample, sequenced in a study of monozygotic twins with inflammatory bowel disease. One entry per CDR3 protein, without DNA, is what TCRdb gives after re-calling the 5' RACE reads. The sample includes some 130,000 distinct CDR3 sequences. Sequencing was carried out using blood. Receptors were obtained from a human donor with ulcerative colitis or Crohn's disease, or a healthy co-twin of an affected twin (not recorded which).

The chain uses TRBV9 and TRBJ1-2; TCRdb's D gene call, TRBD1, goes unchecked for lack of DNA. The CDR3 consists of 15 residues. Germline V gene data show CDR1 as SGDLS and CDR2 as YYNGEE. CDR3 in amino acids: CASSNGQGENYGYTF.

The CDR3 loop reads CASSQGPNGELFF. J is TRBJ2-2 and V is TRBV19; the TCRdb call, TRBD2, lacks DNA for checking. In germline, CDR1 is LNHDA, CDR2 SQIVND (reference sequence). CDR3 length equals 13 residues. Complete variable domain (other parts from reference TRBV19 and TRBJ2-2): DGGITQSPKYLFRKEGQNVTLSCEQNLNHDAMYWYRQDPGQGLRLIYYSQIVNDFQKGDIAEGYSVSREKKESFPLTVTSAQKNPTAFYLCASSQGPNGELFFGEGSRLTVL.

The chain links TRBV29-1 to TRBJ2-2; TCRdb selects TRBD1, and the lack of DNA leaves this call unchecked. Germline V gene lookup returns CDR1 SQVTM and CDR2 ANQGSEA. This CDR3 region has 12 residues. The CDR3 region is CSVTTGAGELFF.

CDR3 sequence: CASSPSAALSSYNEQFF. The rearrangement joins TRBV18 to TRBJ2-1. Germline CDR1 reads KGHSH; CDR2 reads LQKENI. The CDR3 covers 17 residues.

The chain has TRBV5-1 and TRBJ2-5; TCRdb's assignment of TRBD1 cannot be checked, as there is no DNA. The CDR3 loop spans 14 amino acids. Germline V gene sequence: CDR1 SGHRS, CDR2 YFSETQ. CDR3: CASSWDLLRERLYF.

V is TRBV14 and J is TRBJ2-1; TCRdb returns TRBD2, unconfirmable since there is no DNA. Germline assignment: CDR1 SGHDN and CDR2 FVKESK. The CDR3 sequence is 17 residues long. The CDR3 reads CASSHGGLAGWNNEQFF.

The chain recombines TRBV15 with TRBJ2-1; the TCRdb D gene call, TRBD1, has no DNA to confirm it. Germline V lookup: CDR1 LNHNV, CDR2 YYDKDF (reference sequence). This CDR3 region has 16 residues. The CDR3 reads CATSRDQGGNPREQFF.

V gene TRBV20-1 combines with J gene TRBJ2-1; the TCRdb D gene call, TRBD2, has no DNA to confirm it. Germline CDR1 is DFQATT and CDR2 is SNEGSKA (reference sequence). The CDR3 consists of 15 residues. CDR3 region: CSARDPEGPNNEQFF.

The V call is TRBV20-1, the J call TRBJ2-1; with no DNA, the TCRdb D assignment of TRBD1 cannot be verified. Per the germline V gene, CDR1 is DFQATT and CDR2 is SNEGSKA (reference sequence). The length of the CDR3 is 16 residues. CDR3 loop: CSARRERGFAYNEQFF.

This chain links TRBV5-1 with TRBJ1-2. Germline V CDR1 and CDR2: SGHRS, YFSETQ. The CDR3 is 14 amino acids. The CDR3 is CASSLGSTNYGYTF.

J is TRBJ2-3 and V is TRBV18; the D call from TCRdb, TRBD1, cannot be confirmed without DNA. The CDR3 consists of 17 residues. CDR1 is KGHSH and CDR2 is LQKENI in the germline V gene. The CDR3 reads CASSPIGADRAKDTQYF.

This chain connects TRBV20-1 to TRBJ2-7; no DNA is available, so the TRBD1 call from TCRdb remains unchecked. Germline lookup yields CDR1 DFQATT and CDR2 SNEGSKA (reference sequence). The CDR3 loop spans 16 amino acids. The CDR3 spells CSAQRGGGPSSYEQYF.

The V and J genes are TRBV19 and TRBJ2-1. The germline gives CDR1 LNHDA, CDR2 SQIVND (reference sequence). The CDR3 consists of 14 residues. The CDR3 is CASRYSEVYNEQFF.

The chain is built from TRBV6-2 or TRBV6-3 and TRBJ2-7. The CDR3 length is 13 residues. Germline V gives CDR1 MNHEY, CDR2 SVGEGT. CDR3 residues: CASRRTSYYEQYF.

The rearrangement uses TRBV15 and TRBJ2-5; TCRdb proposes TRBD1, but this gene call is untestable without DNA. Germline V lookup: CDR1 LNHNV, CDR2 YYDKDF (reference sequence). This CDR3 region has 15 residues. CDR3 in amino acids: CATSRGGGYQETQYF.

The chain has TRBV5-1 and TRBJ1-1; TCRdb outputs TRBD1, but without DNA this stays unchecked. The CDR3 runs to 15 residues. Germline CDR1 reads SGHRS; CDR2 reads YFSETQ. CDR3 amino acids: CAGSLPGQGRTEAFF.

The chain employs TRBV4-3 and TRBJ1-6; with no DNA, the TCRdb D assignment of TRBD1 cannot be verified. Germline loops: CDR1 LGHNA, CDR2 YSLEER. The CDR3 sequence is 15 residues long. CDR3 protein: CASSQDRTGIEPLHF.

V is TRBV7-3 and J is TRBJ1-1; TCRdb's D call of TRBD1 is untestable without DNA. Germline CDR1 is SGHTA and CDR2 is FQGTGA. The length of the CDR3 is 13 residues. CDR3 sequence reads: CASSLTSGNEAFF.